This T cell receptor beta chain was documented in a study of cytomegalovirus exposure and HLA in healthy donors. The V end lost 1 base, the J end lost 3 bases, and 11 bases lay between the germline ends. Germline V gene data show CDR1 as LGHNA and CDR2 as YSLEER. The CDR3 is 15 residues long. The PCR had 60 Vbeta and 13 Jbeta primers. Some clones are missing from TCRdb's copy, which holds only in-frame ones; the method was immunoSEQ multiplex PCR. Recorded for this sample: about 44,000 clones. The V call is TRBV4-3, the J call TRBJ2-3; D gene uncertain. This receptor was identified in a male donor in good health and CMV-seronegative. Sequenced material: PBMCs. CDR3 sequence: CASSQGVVRTDTQYF. CDR3 nucleotides: TGCGCCAGCAGCCAAGGGGTAGTCAGGACAGATACGCAGTATTTT.